This T cell receptor (beta chain) was sequenced during a study of T cells in Graves' hyperthyroidism and ophthalmopathy. Using RNA transcripts as the source, TCR beta CDR3 regions were amplified. TCR CDR3 regions were first amplified by RT-PCR with HTBI primers. TCRdb itself ran the multiplex PCR reads through MiXCR, one entry per CDR3 protein. The table includes about 520,000 distinct CDR3 sequences, about 24% detected once. Trimming removed 10 bases at V and 7 bases at J, with 19 bases between. The germline CDR1 and CDR2 sequences are MDHEN and SYDVKM. The CDR3 loop spans 13 amino acids. The TCR comes from a woman in her twenties or thirties with Graves' ophthalmopathy. The chain links TRBV28 to TRBJ2-5, with no clear D. The sample comprised blood. The CDR3: CAIAHDGIGTQYF. The CDR3 DNA reads TGTGCCATTGCCCATGATGGGATCGGGACCCAGTACTTC. The variable domain in full, with the rest retrieved from reference TRBV28 and TRBJ2-5, is DVKVTQSSRYLVKRTGEKVFLECVQDMDHENMFWYRQDPGLGLRLIYFSYDVKMKEKGDIPEGYSVSREKKERFSLILESASTNQTSMYLCAIAHDGIGTQYFGPGTRLLVL.